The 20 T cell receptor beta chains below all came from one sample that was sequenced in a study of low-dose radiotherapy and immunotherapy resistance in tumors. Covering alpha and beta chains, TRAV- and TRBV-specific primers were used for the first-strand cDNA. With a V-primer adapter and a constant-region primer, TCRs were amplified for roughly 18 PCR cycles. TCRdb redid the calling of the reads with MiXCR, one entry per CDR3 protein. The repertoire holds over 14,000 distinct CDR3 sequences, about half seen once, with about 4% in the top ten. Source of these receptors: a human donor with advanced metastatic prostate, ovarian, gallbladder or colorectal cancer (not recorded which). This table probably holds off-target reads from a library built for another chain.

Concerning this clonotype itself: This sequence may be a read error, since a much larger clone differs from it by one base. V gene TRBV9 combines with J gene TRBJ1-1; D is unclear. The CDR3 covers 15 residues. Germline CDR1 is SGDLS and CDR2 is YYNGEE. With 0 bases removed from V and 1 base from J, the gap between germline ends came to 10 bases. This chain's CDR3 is CASSVGAWGNTEAFF. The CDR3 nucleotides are TGTGCCAGCAGCGTAGGCGCATGGGGGAACACTGAAGCTTTCTTT.

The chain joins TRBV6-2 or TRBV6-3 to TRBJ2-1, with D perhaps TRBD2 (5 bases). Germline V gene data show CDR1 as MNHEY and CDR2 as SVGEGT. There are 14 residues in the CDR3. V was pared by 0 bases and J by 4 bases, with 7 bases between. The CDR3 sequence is CASSYSRGYNEQFF. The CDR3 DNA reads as TGTGCCAGCAGTTACTCACGCGGGTACAATGAGCAGTTCTTC.

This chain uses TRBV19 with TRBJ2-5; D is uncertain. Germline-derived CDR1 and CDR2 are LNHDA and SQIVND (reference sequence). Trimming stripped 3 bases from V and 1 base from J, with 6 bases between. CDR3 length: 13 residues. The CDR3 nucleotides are TGTGCCAGTAGTATGCAGAGCCAAGAGACCCAGTACTTC. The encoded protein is CASSMQSQETQYF.

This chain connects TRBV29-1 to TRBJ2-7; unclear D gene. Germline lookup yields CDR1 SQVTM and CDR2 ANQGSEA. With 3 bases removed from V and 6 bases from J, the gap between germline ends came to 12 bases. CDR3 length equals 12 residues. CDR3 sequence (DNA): TGCAGCGTTGATAGGGCCGGCGGCGAGCAGTACTTC. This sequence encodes CSVDRAGGEQYF.

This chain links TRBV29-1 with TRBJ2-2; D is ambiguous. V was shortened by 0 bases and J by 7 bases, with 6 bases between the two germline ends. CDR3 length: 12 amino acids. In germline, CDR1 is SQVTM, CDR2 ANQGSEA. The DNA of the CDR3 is TGCAGCGTTGAAGATCAAAACGGGGAGCTGTTTTTT. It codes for CSVEDQNGELFF.

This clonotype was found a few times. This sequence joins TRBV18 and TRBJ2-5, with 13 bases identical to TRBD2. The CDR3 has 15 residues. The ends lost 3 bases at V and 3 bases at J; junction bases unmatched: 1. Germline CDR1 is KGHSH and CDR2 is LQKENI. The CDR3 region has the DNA TGTGCCAGCTCACCCGGGACTAGCGGGAAAGAGACCCAGTACTTC. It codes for CASSPGTSGKETQYF.

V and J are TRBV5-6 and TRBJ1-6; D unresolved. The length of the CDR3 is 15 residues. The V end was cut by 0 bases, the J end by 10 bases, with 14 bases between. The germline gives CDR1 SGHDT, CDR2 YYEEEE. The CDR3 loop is CASSLVNQRNSPLHF. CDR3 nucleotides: TGTGCCAGCAGCTTGGTAAATCAAAGGAACTCACCCCTCCACTTT.

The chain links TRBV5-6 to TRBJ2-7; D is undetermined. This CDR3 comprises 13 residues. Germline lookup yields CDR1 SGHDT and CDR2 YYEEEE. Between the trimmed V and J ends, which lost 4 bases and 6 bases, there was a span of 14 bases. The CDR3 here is CASSPNVNSEQYF. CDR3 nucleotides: TGTGCCAGCAGCCCGAACGTGAACAGCGAGCAGTACTTC.

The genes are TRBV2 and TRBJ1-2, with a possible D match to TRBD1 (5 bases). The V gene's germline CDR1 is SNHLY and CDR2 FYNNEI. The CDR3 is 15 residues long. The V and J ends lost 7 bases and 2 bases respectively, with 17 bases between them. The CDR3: CASTFGAGENYGYTF. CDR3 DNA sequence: TGTGCCAGCACTTTTGGGGCAGGAGAAAACTATGGCTACACCTTC. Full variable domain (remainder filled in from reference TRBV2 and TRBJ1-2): EPEVTQTPSHQVTQMGQEVILRCVPISNHLYFYWYRQILGQKVEFLVSFYNNEISEKSEIFDDQFSVERPDGSNFTLKIRSTKLEDSAMYFCASTFGAGENYGYTFGSGTRLTVV.

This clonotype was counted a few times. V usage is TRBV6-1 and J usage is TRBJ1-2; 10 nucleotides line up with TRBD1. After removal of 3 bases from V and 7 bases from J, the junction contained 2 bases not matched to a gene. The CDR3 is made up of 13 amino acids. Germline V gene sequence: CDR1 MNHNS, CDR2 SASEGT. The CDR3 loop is CASSEGQGFGYTF. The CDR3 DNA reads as TGTGCCAGCAGTGAGGGACAGGGGTTTGGCTACACCTTC.

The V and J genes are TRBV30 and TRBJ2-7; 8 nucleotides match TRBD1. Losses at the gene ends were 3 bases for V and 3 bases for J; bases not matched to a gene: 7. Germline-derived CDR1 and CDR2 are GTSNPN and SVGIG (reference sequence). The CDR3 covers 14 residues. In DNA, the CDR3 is TGTGCCTGGAGGGGCCCCGGACAGGGCTACGAGCAGTACTTC. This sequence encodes CAWRGPGQGYEQYF.

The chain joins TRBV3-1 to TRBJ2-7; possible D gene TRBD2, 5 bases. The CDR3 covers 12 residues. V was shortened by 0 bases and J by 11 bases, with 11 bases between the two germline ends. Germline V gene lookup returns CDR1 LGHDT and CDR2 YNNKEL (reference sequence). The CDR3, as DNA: TGTGCCAGCAGCCAAGAGCCAGCCGGGAAGTACTTC. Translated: CASSQEPAGKYF.

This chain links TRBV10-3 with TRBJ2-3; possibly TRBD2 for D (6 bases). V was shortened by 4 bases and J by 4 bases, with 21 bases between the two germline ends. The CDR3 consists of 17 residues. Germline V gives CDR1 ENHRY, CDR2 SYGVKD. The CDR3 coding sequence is TGTGCCATCAGTGGATACGGGAGTATGGGCTTGGCAGATACGCAGTATTTT. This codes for CAISGYGSMGLADTQYF.

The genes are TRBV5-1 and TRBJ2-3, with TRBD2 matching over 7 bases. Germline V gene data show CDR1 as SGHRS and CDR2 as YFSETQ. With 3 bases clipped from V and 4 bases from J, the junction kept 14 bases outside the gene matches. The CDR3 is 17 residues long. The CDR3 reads CASSWGRSRAGPDTQYF. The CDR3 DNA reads TGCGCCAGCAGCTGGGGAAGATCGCGAGCGGGGCCAGATACGCAGTATTTT.

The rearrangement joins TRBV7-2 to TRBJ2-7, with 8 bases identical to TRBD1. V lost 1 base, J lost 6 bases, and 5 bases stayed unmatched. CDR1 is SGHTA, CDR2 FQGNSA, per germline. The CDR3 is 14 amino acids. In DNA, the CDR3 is TGTGCCAGCAGCTTAGGGACAGGGATGTTCGAGCAGTACTTC. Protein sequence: CASSLGTGMFEQYF.

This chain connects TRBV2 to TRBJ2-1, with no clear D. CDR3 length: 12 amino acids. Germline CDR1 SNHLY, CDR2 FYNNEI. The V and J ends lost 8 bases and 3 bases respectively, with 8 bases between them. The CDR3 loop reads CASEIRYNEQFF. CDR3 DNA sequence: TGTGCCAGCGAGATCCGCTACAATGAGCAGTTCTTC.

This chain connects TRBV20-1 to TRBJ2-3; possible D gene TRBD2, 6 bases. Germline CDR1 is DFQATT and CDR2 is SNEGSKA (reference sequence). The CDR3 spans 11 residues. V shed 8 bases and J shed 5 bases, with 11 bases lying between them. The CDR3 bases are TGCAGTTGGAGGGAACGAGATACGCAGTATTTT. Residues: CSWRERDTQYF.

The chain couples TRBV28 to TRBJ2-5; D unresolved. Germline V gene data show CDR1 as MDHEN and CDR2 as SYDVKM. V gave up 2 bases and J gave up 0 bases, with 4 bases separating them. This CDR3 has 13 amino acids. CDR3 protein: CASSLANQETQYF. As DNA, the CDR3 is TGTGCCAGCAGTTTAGCCAACCAAGAGACCCAGTACTTC.

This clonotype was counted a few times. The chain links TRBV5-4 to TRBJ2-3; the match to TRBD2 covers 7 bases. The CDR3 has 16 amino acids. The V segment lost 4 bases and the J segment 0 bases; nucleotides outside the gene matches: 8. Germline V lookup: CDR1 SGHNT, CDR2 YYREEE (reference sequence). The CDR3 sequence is CASSLRLAPSTDTQYF. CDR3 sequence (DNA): TGTGCCAGCAGCCTCCGACTAGCCCCGAGCACAGATACGCAGTATTTT.

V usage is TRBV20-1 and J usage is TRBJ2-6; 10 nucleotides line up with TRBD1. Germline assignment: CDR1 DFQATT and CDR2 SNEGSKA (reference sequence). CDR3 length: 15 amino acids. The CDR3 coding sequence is TGCAGCCCGGGACAGGGGAACTCTGGGGCCAACGTCCTGACTTTC. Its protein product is CSPGQGNSGANVLTF.